A single sample is the source of the 8 T cell receptor beta chains below, sequenced in a study of shared clonotypes between healthy human individuals. Sequencing was performed with immunoSEQ multiplex PCR; in TCRdb, only in-frame clones are kept and a portion is missing. Seen here are about 320,000 clones, roughly 84% observed once, and the top ten hold around 15%. Sequencing input: memory CD8+ T cells sorted from blood. Sample subset: CD45RO+ cells pooled with CCR7-negative TemRA cells. The receptor set was obtained from a man aged 18 to 30 in good health.

As concerns this clone: This sample includes further DNA sequences coding for the same CDR3. The rearrangement uses TRBV27 and TRBJ2-5; TRBD1 is a possible D gene (5 bases). The germline CDR1 and CDR2 sequences are MNHEY and SMNVEV (reference sequence). This CDR3 contains 13 residues. V gave up 3 bases and J gave up 4 bases, with 9 bases separating them. The CDR3 bases are TGTGCCAGCAGTTTTCAGGGCGCAGAGACCCAGTACTTC. Translated: CASSFQGAETQYF.

V gene TRBV4-3 combines with J gene TRBJ2-2; D is uncertain. CDR3 length equals 13 residues. With 1 base removed from V and 6 bases from J, the gap between germline ends came to 6 bases. CDR1 and CDR2 from the germline V gene are LGHNA and YSLEER. Here the CDR3 reads CASSQVAPGELFF. The CDR3 coding sequence is TGCGCCAGCAGCCAAGTTGCGCCCGGGGAGCTGTTTTTT.

The V and J genes are TRBV19 and TRBJ2-3; TRBD1 is a possible D gene (5 bases). Trimming took 2 bases from V and 4 from J, leaving 10 bases between them. Germline V lookup: CDR1 LNHDA, CDR2 SQIVND (reference sequence). This CDR3 is 14 amino acids long. CDR3 sequence reads: CASSIFQGSDTQYF. CDR3 sequence (DNA): TGTGCCAGTAGTATATTCCAGGGCTCAGATACGCAGTATTTT.

The chain couples TRBV28 to TRBJ2-1; D possibly matches TRBD1 or TRBD2 (5 bases each). In germline, CDR1 is MDHEN, CDR2 SYDVKM. The CDR3 extends over 16 amino acids. Between the trimmed V and J ends, which lost 2 bases and 4 bases, there was a span of 15 bases. This CDR3 is CASSLRGGGKYNEQFF. CDR3 bases: TGTGCCAGCAGTTTACGGGGTGGGGGAAAATACAATGAGCAGTTCTTC.

The V and J genes are TRBV30 and TRBJ2-3; D ambiguous. V lost 8 bases to trimming and J lost 6 bases, with 12 bases between them. CDR1 GTSNPN and CDR2 SVGIG come from the germline V gene (reference sequence). The CDR3 length is 11 residues. DNA for the CDR3: TGTGCCGGGAAGGTCGGGGATACGCAGTATTTT. As protein: CAGKVGDTQYF.

CDR3 sequence reads: CASSQTGTGIYGYTF. Written as DNA, the CDR3 is TGCGCCAGCAGCCAGACCGGGACAGGGATTTATGGCTACACCTTC. V is TRBV5-1 and J is TRBJ1-2; 9 bases fit TRBD1. In germline, CDR1 is SGHRS, CDR2 YFSETQ. The CDR3 extends over 15 amino acids. The trim removed 4 bases at V and 5 bases at J, leaving 9 bases unmatched.

Comments on this clone: Other DNA variants within this sample encode the same CDR3. The CDR3, as DNA: TGTGCCAGCAGTCCCGGCCCAGGGTCCTACAATGAGCAGTTCTTC. Protein: CASSPGPGSYNEQFF. The V and J genes are TRBV27 and TRBJ2-1; perhaps TRBD1 as D (5 bases). The germline gives CDR1 MNHEY, CDR2 SMNVEV (reference sequence). V lost 5 bases, J lost 1 base, and 12 bases lay in between. CDR3 length: 15 residues.

The chain is built from TRBV11-2 and TRBJ1-2, with D unresolved. Germline V gene data show CDR1 as SGHAT and CDR2 as FQNNGV. This CDR3 region has 14 residues. V was pared by 4 bases and J by 3 bases, with 12 bases between. The CDR3 DNA reads as TGTGCCAGCAGCTCTGAAACTTATGACTATGGCTACACCTTC. Translation: CASSSETYDYGYTF.